These T cell receptor beta chains were read from a single sample in a study of T cell responses to AZD1222 COVID-19 vaccine. The method was immunoSEQ multiplex PCR; TCRdb's version includes in-frame clones alone and lacks a portion of them. The repertoire holds approximately 100,000 clones, 86% seen once, with about 1.5% in the top ten. Source: peripheral blood, taken on day 0 of AZD1222 vaccination. These receptors all stem from an adult in good health. Each CDR3 is given with its conserved first and last residue. Fields, in order: clone size, J gene, V gene, CDR3 protein. Clone sizes are given selectively: once, few, many, or a class where the clone is expanded.

few | TRBJ2-7 | TRBV2 | CASSDGTVYEQYF
many | TRBJ1-1 | TRBV6-5 | CASSPLPGTEAFF
. | TRBJ1-6 | TRBV28 | CASTQALGRNSPLHF
. | TRBJ2-7 | TRBV11-1 | CASSLDGLSYEQYF
. | TRBJ1-6 | TRBV24-1 | CATSDDRGRVPLHF
. | TRBJ2-5 | TRBV27 | CASSFSQGSWETQYF
. | TRBJ2-7 | TRBV5-1 | CASQEGSGQYEQYF
. | TRBJ1-5 | TRBV7-2 | CASSLVSGQPQHF
. | TRBJ1-2 | TRBV3-1/TRBV3-2 | CASSQEGMYYGYTF
. | TRBJ2-7 | TRBV28 | CASSLAGVYEQYF
. | TRBJ2-7 | TRBV6-2/TRBV6-3 | CASSYSGGRSEQYF
. | TRBJ1-1 | TRBV5-4 | CASSLNTEAFF
. | TRBJ1-2 | TRBV18 | CASSPPGQNYGYTF
. | TRBJ1-5 | TRBV6-5 | CASSSKGLSNQPQHF
. | TRBJ2-1 | TRBV6-5 | CASSLGQGGSNEQFF
. | TRBJ1-2 | TRBV19 | CASNNLGRSDYTF
. | TRBJ2-7 | TRBV27 | CASSLGGEVSGSPNYEQYF
. | TRBJ2-3 | TRBV29-1 | CSVLARGQGVADTQYF
. | TRBJ1-2 | TRBV21-1 | CASSKGTEGTGGGYTF
. | TRBJ1-1 | TRBV9 | CASSVGRVRTEAFF